This paragraph reports one T cell receptor (beta chain). The target antigen is unknown. TCRdb re-called the 5' RACE reads through MiXCR, storing one row per CDR3 protein. The data show 150,000 to 200,000 distinct CDR3 sequences, roughly 14% seen once. This sample was taken from a study of T-cell memory formation after mild COVID-19. Notes on the study in general: Day 15 to 85 contracting clones showed balanced CD4/CD8; day 15 to 37 expanders favored CD4+.

The V and J ends lost 3 bases and 15 bases respectively, with 18 bases between them. Germline CDR1 is LNHNV and CDR2 is YYDKDF (reference sequence). This CDR3 spans 13 amino acids. The specimen sequenced was PBMCs or a T cell subset sorted from them (not recorded which). V is TRBV15 and J is TRBJ2-1; tentatively, D is TRBD1 (6 bases). The receptor was derived from an adult woman who had mild COVID-19 (a few samples of this study predate the infection). Cell type and time point are not known. CDR3 DNA sequence: TGTGCCACCAGCAGTCAGTTGGGGGCCTTCTCGTTCTTC. This encodes CATSSQLGAFSFF.